Sequencing of this TCR beta chain was carried out in a study of identical twins. Study-wide results and caveats: Analyses of zero insertions could, in part, be confounded by invariant MAIT and iNKT cells.

Concerning this clonotype itself: Its matching antigen is unknown.

Germline CDR1 SNHLY, CDR2 FYNNEI. This CDR3 contains 14 residues. The V gene end was trimmed by 7 bases and the J gene end by 7 bases; junction bases not matched to a gene: 8. Carrying unique molecular identifiers, the cDNA also gained a universal primer site through template switching. From the 5' RACE reads, TCRdb called clonotypes with MiXCR, one entry per CDR3 protein. The sample shows 400,000 or so distinct CDR3 sequences, approximately 10% of them seen only once. This TCR was recovered from a woman in her forties or fifties in good health. Material for sequencing was naive T cells sorted from blood. V and J are TRBV2 and TRBJ1-4; 8 bases are shared with TRBD1. Written as DNA, the CDR3 is TGTGCCAGCAAGAAAGGGACAGGCGGTGAAAAACTGTTTTTT. Protein product: CASKKGTGGEKLFF. Filled out from reference TRBV2 and TRBJ1-4, the complete variable domain reads EPEVTQTPSHQVTQMGQEVILRCVPISNHLYFYWYRQILGQKVEFLVSFYNNEISEKSEIFDDQFSVERPDGSNFTLKIRSTKLEDSAMYFCASKKGTGGEKLFFGSGTQLSVL.